Below, 21 T cell receptor beta chains from the same sample are listed, as sequenced in a study of control samples from healthy donors and cancer patients. Libraries were prepared by immunoSEQ multiplex PCR; TCRdb keeps only in-frame clonotypes and omits some of them. The repertoire holds around 94,000 clones, with 90% to 95% as singletons. Sequencing used blood. These receptors came from a young woman in good health.

This sequence joins TRBV3-1 (or the pseudogene TRBV3-2) and TRBJ1-6, with D possibly matching TRBD1 (5 bases). CDR3 length equals 13 residues. Germline CDR1 reads LGHDT; CDR2 reads YNNKEL (reference sequence). With 4 bases removed from V and 10 bases from J, the gap between germline ends came to 11 bases. In DNA form, the CDR3 reads TGTGCCAGCAGCCCCCCCCCAGGGTCACCCCTCCACTTT. It is translated as CASSPPPGSPLHF.

V gene TRBV27 combines with J gene TRBJ1-2; possibly TRBD1 for D (6 bases). Germline CDR1 MNHEY, CDR2 SMNVEV (reference sequence). The V end lost 5 bases, the J end lost 4 bases, and 14 bases lay between the germline ends. CDR3 length: 14 amino acids. The CDR3 protein is CASSEIQGGYGYTF. The CDR3 region has the DNA TGTGCCAGCAGTGAAATACAGGGTGGCTATGGCTACACCTTC.

The CDR3 region has the DNA TGCAGTGCTAGATCAACTGGCTACACCTTC. It yields the protein CSARSTGYTF. The chain recombines TRBV20-1 with TRBJ1-2; no reliable D call. Trimming removed 2 bases from V and 7 bases from J, with 5 bases in between. Germline CDR1 reads DFQATT; CDR2 reads SNEGSKA (reference sequence). This CDR3 has 10 residues.

J is TRBJ2-7 and V is TRBV2, with 7 bases fitting TRBD2. Germline trimming cut 3 bases from V and 0 bases from J; bases unmatched to any gene: 14. Germline-derived CDR1 and CDR2 are SNHLY and FYNNEI. The length of the CDR3 is 18 residues. CDR3 DNA: TGTGCCAGCAGTGACCCGGTTAATCGGGACTACCTCTCCTACGAGCAGTACTTC. It specifies CASSDPVNRDYLSYEQYF.

The chain recombines TRBV7-6 with TRBJ1-1; D is possibly TRBD1 (5 bases). Trimming left V 5 bases short and J 2 bases short, with 15 bases between. Germline CDR1 reads SGHVS; CDR2 reads FNYEAQ. This CDR3 is 15 amino acids long. As DNA, the CDR3 is TGTGCCAGCAGCCCTAAGGGGTTTTTAAACACTGAAGCTTTCTTT. Its translation is CASSPKGFLNTEAFF. Together with reference TRBV7-6 and TRBJ1-1, the CDR3 gives the full variable domain: GAGVSQSPRYKVTKRGQDVALRCDPISGHVSLYWYRQALGQGPEFLTYFNYEAQQDKSGLPNDRFSAERPEGSISTLTIQRTEQRDSAMYRCASSPKGFLNTEAFFGQGTRLTVV.

This chain's CDR3 is CAWTAATNTEAFF. DNA for the CDR3: TGTGCCTGGACGGCAGCCACAAACACTGAAGCTTTCTTT. This chain joins TRBV30 and TRBJ1-1; D gene unclear. Germline V gives CDR1 GTSNPN, CDR2 SVGIG (reference sequence). The CDR3 contains 13 residues. V gave up 4 bases and J gave up 2 bases, with 11 bases separating them.

V gene TRBV6-6 combines with J gene TRBJ1-4, with D perhaps matching TRBD1 (5 bases). Trimming cost V 5 bases and J 7 bases, with 17 bases left between them. The CDR3 extends over 15 amino acids. CDR1 and CDR2 from the germline V gene are MNHNY and SVGAGI (reference sequence). The CDR3 DNA sequence: TGTGCCAGCAGTGTCGGGGCAGGGAAGGGTGAAAAACTGTTTTTT. Protein product: CASSVGAGKGEKLFF.

The chain joins TRBV12-5 to TRBJ2-3; 8 bases match TRBD1. The CDR3 is made up of 15 amino acids. CDR1 is LGHNT and CDR2 is FRNRAP in the germline V gene. Losses at the gene ends were 6 bases for V and 2 bases for J; bases not matched to a gene: 7. The CDR3 is CASGLTGATTDTQYF. The DNA for the CDR3 is TGTGCTAGTGGACTGACAGGGGCCACCACAGATACGCAGTATTTT.

V is TRBV6-6 and J is TRBJ1-3, with TRBD1 identical over 10 bases. This CDR3 contains 16 residues. The trim removed 6 bases at V and 2 bases at J, leaving 7 bases unmatched. The germline CDR1 and CDR2 sequences are MNHNY and SVGAGI (reference sequence). This CDR3 is CASSHTTGGPGNTIYF. The CDR3 DNA is TGTGCCAGCAGCCACACGACAGGGGGCCCTGGAAACACCATATATTTT.

This clone was counted once. The chain links TRBV4-1 to TRBJ1-1; no firm D call. The CDR3 spans 16 residues. Per germline, CDR1 MGHRA and CDR2 YSYEKL. V was clipped by 2 bases and J by 4 bases, with 17 bases between them. Written as DNA, the CDR3 is TGCGCCAGCAGCCAACGGCCAACGAGGAGATTCACTGAAGCTTTCTTT. Translated: CASSQRPTRRFTEAFF.

The CDR3 loop reads CASSQVRSTSSGNTIYF. CDR3 in DNA: TGCGCCAGCAGCCAAGTACGGAGTACAAGCTCTGGAAACACCATATATTTT. The chain carries TRBV4-1 and TRBJ1-3, with no clear D. Germline V gene sequence: CDR1 MGHRA, CDR2 YSYEKL. The CDR3 runs to 17 residues. The V end was cut by 1 base, the J end by 0 bases, with 13 bases between.

This clone has more than one count but fewer than ten. The rearrangement joins TRBV29-1 to TRBJ2-7; TRBD2 is a possible D gene (6 bases). This CDR3 contains 12 residues. Germline values: CDR1 SQVTM, CDR2 ANQGSEA. Between the trimmed V and J ends, which lost 7 bases and 4 bases, there was a span of 14 bases. CDR3 in amino acids: CSAQSGSYEQYF. The CDR3 nucleotides read TGCAGCGCCCAATCCGGGAGTTACGAGCAGTACTTC.

The chain couples TRBV5-1 to TRBJ2-1, with TRBD2 identical over 10 bases. The J segment lost 9 bases and the V segment lost 2 bases, leaving 8 bases of the junction unmatched. CDR1 is SGHRS, CDR2 YFSETQ, per germline. The CDR3 extends over 15 amino acids. The CDR3 loop reads CASSLAGGPMGEQFF. In DNA, the CDR3 is TGCGCCAGCAGCTTAGCGGGGGGGCCTATGGGTGAGCAGTTCTTC.

The rearrangement links TRBV27 to TRBJ1-1; D uncertain. Between the trimmed V and J ends, which lost 6 bases and 6 bases, there was a span of 11 bases. This CDR3 is 12 amino acids long. Germline values: CDR1 MNHEY, CDR2 SMNVEV (reference sequence). DNA for the CDR3: TGTGCCAGCAGCACTTTACGATCTGAAGCTTTCTTT. This gives the protein CASSTLRSEAFF.

This chain links TRBV30 with TRBJ2-5, with D possibly matching TRBD1 (6 bases). CDR1 is GTSNPN and CDR2 is SVGIG in the germline V gene (reference sequence). CDR3 length: 13 residues. The V end lost 1 base, the J end lost 6 bases, and 12 bases lay between the germline ends. This CDR3 reads CAWSGQGKKTQYF. The CDR3 region has the DNA TGTGCCTGGAGTGGCCAGGGGAAGAAGACCCAGTACTTC.

The V call is TRBV28, the J call TRBJ2-7; 10 nucleotides match TRBD2. CDR3 length: 17 residues. After removal of 5 bases from V and 2 bases from J, the junction contained 12 bases not matched to a gene. CDR1 MDHEN and CDR2 SYDVKM come from the germline V gene. The CDR3 spells CASSGGTLAGVTYEQYF. The CDR3 DNA is TGTGCCAGCAGTGGGGGGACTCTAGCGGGAGTCACCTACGAGCAGTACTTC.

V is TRBV7-2 and J is TRBJ2-2; D not resolved. The CDR3 length is 13 residues. The V end was cut by 1 base, the J end by 6 bases, with 6 bases between. The V gene's germline CDR1 is SGHTA and CDR2 FQGNSA. The CDR3 DNA reads TGTGCCAGCAGCTTAGGCAGGTCCGGGGAGCTGTTTTTT. It translates to CASSLGRSGELFF.

CDR3 residues: CATSRDSGAYNEQFF. CDR3 DNA sequence: TGTGCCACCAGCAGAGATAGCGGGGCCTACAATGAGCAGTTCTTC. The chain employs TRBV15 and TRBJ2-1; 8 positions match TRBD2. The CDR3 spans 15 residues. V lost 0 bases to trimming and J lost 2 bases; unmatched junction nucleotides: 0. The V gene's germline CDR1 is LNHNV and CDR2 YYDKDF (reference sequence). The whole variable domain, filled in from reference TRBV15 and TRBJ2-1, reads DAMVIQNPRYQVTQFGKPVTLSCSQTLNHNVMYWYQQKSSQAPKLLFHYYDKDFNNEADTPDNFQSRRPNTSFCFLDIRSPGLGDTAMYLCATSRDSGAYNEQFFGPGTRLTVL.

This chain links TRBV13 with TRBJ1-1; TRBD1 matches 11 bases. CDR1 is PRHDT, CDR2 FYEKMQ, per germline (reference sequence). This CDR3 is built from 17 residues. V trimming: 5 bases; J trimming: 5 bases; junction bases outside the gene matches: 13. This CDR3 is CASSVRTGGSQGTEAFF. CDR3 bases: TGTGCCAGCAGCGTAAGGACAGGGGGCTCCCAGGGGACTGAAGCTTTCTTT.

The chain employs TRBV6-5 and TRBJ1-2; TRBD1 matches 8 bases. The V and J ends lost 7 bases and 4 bases, in that order; junction bases with no gene match: 8. CDR3 length: 14 residues. CDR1 MNHEY and CDR2 SVGAGI come from the germline V gene. CDR3 nucleotides: TGTGCCAGCAACCTAGGACAGGGTGGCTATGGCTACACCTTC. Protein sequence: CASNLGQGGYGYTF.

The gene calls are TRBV9 and TRBJ2-2; no clear D gene. Germline V lookup: CDR1 SGDLS, CDR2 YYNGEE. The CDR3 consists of 15 residues. V was trimmed by 0 bases and J by 2 bases, leaving 8 bases between them. CDR3 sequence (DNA): TGTGCCAGCAGCGTAGTGTGGGGAAACACCGGGGAGCTGTTTTTT. Amino acids: CASSVVWGNTGELFF.